This TCR beta chain was sequenced during a study of blood T cell repertoires in COVID-19. Study at large: Samples taken during acute and convalescent COVID-19 were collected in the United States, Italy and Spain.

Across 24 US areas, participants ranged in age from about 18 to 90 years. Membership in each cohort depended on participant-reported clinical history. In the original analysis: Cell counts per sample came from amplifying reference gene primers. Assay: immunoSEQ multiplex PCR; the TCRdb copy retains only in-frame clones and omits some. Clone size and V and J calls were adopted from that table, with D and trimming inferred from the DNA. This sample carries 350,000 to 400,000 clones, 80% to 90% of them seen once, and the ten largest clones take around 1%. The sample taken for sequencing was PBMCs or T cells enriched from blood (not recorded which). The sequence derives from a man between 18 and 29 years old who had recovered from COVID-19.

For the CDR3, the DNA is TGTGCCAGCAGTGCAGGGTATAATCAGCCCCAGCATTTT. This codes for CASSAGYNQPQHF. The genes are TRBV25-1 and TRBJ1-5; a possible D gene is TRBD1 (5 bases). The length of the CDR3 is 13 residues. With 4 bases removed from V and 4 bases from J, the gap between germline ends came to 8 bases. The germline CDR1 and CDR2 sequences are MGHDK and SYGVNS.